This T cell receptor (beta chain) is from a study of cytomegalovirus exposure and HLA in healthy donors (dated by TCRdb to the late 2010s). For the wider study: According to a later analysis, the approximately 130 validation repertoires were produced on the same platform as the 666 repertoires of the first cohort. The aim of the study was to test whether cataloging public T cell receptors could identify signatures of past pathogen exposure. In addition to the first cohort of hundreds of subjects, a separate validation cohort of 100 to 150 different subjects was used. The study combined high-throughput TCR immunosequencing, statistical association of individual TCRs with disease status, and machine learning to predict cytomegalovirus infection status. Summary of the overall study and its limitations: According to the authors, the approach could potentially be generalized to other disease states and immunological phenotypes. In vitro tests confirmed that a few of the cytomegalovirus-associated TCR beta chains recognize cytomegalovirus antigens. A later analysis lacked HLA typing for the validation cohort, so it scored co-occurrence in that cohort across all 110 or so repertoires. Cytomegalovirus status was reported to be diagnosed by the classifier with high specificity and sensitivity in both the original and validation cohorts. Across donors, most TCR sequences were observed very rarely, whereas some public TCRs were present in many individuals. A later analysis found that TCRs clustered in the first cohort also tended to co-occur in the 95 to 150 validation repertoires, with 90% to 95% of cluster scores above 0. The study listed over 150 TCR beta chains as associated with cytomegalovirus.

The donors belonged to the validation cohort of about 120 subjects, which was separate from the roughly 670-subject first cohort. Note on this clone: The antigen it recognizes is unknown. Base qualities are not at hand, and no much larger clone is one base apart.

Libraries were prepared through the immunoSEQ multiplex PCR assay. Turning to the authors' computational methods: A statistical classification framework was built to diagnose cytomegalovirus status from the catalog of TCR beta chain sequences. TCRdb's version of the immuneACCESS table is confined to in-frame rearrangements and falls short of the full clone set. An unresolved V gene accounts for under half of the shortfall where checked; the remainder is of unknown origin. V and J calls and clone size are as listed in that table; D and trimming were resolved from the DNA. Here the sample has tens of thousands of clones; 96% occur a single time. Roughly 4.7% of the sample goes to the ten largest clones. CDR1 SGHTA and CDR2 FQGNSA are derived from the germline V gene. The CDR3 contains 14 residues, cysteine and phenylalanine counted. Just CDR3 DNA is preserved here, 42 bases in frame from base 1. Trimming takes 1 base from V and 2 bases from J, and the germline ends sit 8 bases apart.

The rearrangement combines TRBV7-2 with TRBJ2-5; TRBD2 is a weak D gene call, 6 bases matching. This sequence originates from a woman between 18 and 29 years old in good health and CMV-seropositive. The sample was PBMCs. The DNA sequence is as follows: TGTGCCAGCAGCTTAGGTGGGGGGCAAGAGACCCAGTACTTC. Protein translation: CASSLGGGQETQYF. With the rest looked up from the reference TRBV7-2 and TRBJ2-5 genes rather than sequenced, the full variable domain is GAGVSQSPSNKVTEKGKDVELRCDPISGHTALYWYRQSLGQGLEFLIYFQGNSAPDKSGLPSDRFSAERTGGSVSTLTIQRTQQEDSAVYLCASSLGGGQETQYFGPGTRLLVL.